This T cell receptor (beta chain) was captured by sequencing in a study of Ad26.COV2.S vaccination and SARS-CoV-2 variants. The sample's treatment: 15 to 20 received Ad26.COV2.S at low or high dose, single or two shots; five or six received placebo; per-sample allocation not given. The samples were gathered on day 63 after the first injection of vaccine or placebo. The assay was immunoSEQ multiplex PCR, and TCRdb's table has in-frame clones only and misses some. The table includes 350,000 to 500,000 clones, about 90% detected once. V trimming: 5 bases; J trimming: 0 bases; junction bases outside the gene matches: 4. The germline V gene has CDR1 ENHRY and CDR2 SYGVKD. The CDR3 totals 15 residues.

This chain links TRBV10-3 with TRBJ2-7, with TRBD2 matching over 10 bases. Sample: peripheral blood, taken in a trial of Ad26.COV2.S vaccine versus placebo. The sequence was obtained from a person aged 18-65 years who received the Ad26.COV2.S COVID-19 vaccine or a placebo. Here the CDR3 DNA reads TGTGCCATCAGTTCCGGGACTAGCGCCTCCTACGAGCAGTACTTC. Residues: CAISSGTSASYEQYF.